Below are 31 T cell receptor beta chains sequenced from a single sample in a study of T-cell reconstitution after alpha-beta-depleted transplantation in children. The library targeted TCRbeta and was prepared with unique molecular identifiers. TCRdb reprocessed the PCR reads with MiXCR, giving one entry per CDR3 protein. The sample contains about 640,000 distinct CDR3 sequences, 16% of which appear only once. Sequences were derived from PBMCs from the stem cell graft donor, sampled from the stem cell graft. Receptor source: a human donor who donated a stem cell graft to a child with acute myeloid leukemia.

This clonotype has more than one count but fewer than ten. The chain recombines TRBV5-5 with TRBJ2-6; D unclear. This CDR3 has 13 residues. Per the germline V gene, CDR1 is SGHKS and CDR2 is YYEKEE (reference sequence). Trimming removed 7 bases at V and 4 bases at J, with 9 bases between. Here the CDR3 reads CASRLYGANVLTF. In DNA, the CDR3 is TGTGCCAGCCGCCTCTACGGGGCCAACGTCCTGACTTTC.

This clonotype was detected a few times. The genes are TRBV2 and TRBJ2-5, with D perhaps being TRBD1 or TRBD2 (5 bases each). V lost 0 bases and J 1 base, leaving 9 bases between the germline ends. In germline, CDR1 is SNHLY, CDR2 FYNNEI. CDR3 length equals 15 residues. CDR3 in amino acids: CASSEAEGIQETQYF. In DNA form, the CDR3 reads TGTGCCAGCAGTGAAGCTGAGGGGATCCAAGAGACCCAGTACTTC. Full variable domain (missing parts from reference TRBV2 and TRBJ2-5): EPEVTQTPSHQVTQMGQEVILRCVPISNHLYFYWYRQILGQKVEFLVSFYNNEISEKSEIFDDQFSVERPDGSNFTLKIRSTKLEDSAMYFCASSEAEGIQETQYFGPGTRLLVL.

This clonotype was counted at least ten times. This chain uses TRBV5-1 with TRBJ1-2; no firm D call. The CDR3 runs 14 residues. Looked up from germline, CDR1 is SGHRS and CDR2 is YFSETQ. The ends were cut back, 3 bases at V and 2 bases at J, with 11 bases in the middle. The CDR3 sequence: CASSWGAGNYGYTF. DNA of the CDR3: TGCGCCAGCAGCTGGGGTGCCGGAAACTATGGCTACACCTTC.

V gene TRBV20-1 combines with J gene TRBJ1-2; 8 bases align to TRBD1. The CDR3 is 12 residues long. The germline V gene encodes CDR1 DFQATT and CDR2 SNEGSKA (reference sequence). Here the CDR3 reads CSPTGVNYGYTF. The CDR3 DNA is TGCAGCCCGACAGGGGTTAACTATGGCTACACCTTC.

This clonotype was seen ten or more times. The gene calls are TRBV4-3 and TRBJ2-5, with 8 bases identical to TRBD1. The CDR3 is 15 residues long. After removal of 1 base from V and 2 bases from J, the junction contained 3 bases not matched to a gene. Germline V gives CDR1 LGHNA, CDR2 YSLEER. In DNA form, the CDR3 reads TGCGCCAGCAGCCAAGGGACAGGGTGGCAAGAGACCCAGTACTTC. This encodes CASSQGTGWQETQYF.

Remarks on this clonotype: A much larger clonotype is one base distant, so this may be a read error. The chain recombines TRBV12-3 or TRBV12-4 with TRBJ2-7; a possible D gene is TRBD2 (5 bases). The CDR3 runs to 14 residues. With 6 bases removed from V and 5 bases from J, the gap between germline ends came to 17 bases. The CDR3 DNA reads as TGTGCCAGCAGCGTCGGACTGAGTTTTGACGAGCAGTACGTC. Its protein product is CASSVGLSFDEQYV.

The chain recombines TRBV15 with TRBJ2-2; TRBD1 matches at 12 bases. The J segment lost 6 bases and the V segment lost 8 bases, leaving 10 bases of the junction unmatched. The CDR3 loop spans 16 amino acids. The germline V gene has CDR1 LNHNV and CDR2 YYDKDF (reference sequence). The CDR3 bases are TGTGCCACCGAACAAAGGGACAGGGGGCGAGCCGGGGAGCTGTTTTTT. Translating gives CATEQRDRGRAGELFF.

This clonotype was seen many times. In DNA form, the CDR3 reads TGTGCCACCAGTCCGGGCTCGCCCTACAATGAGCAGTTCTTC. It translates to CATSPGSPYNEQFF. This chain connects TRBV24-1 to TRBJ2-1; D gene unclear. V was shortened by 6 bases and J by 2 bases, with 10 bases between the two germline ends. Germline lookup yields CDR1 KGHDR and CDR2 SFDVKD. The CDR3 covers 14 residues.

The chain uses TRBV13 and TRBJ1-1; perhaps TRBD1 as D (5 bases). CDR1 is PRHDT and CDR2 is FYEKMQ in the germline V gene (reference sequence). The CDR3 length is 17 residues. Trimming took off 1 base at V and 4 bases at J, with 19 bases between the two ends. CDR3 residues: CASSLVRGTGLPTEAFF. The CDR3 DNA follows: TGTGCCAGCAGCTTAGTACGGGGGACGGGGCTCCCCACTGAAGCTTTCTTT.

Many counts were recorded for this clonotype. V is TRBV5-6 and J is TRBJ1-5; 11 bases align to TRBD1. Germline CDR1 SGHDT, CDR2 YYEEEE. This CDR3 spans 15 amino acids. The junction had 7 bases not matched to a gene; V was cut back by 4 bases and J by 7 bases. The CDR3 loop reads CASSRTGGSWQPQHF. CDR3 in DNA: TGTGCCAGCAGCCGGACAGGGGGCTCGTGGCAGCCCCAGCATTTT.

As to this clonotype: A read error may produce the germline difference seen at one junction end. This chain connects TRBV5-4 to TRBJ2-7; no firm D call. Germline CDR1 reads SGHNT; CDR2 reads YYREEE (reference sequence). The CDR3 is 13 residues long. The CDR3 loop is CASSRQSSYDQYF. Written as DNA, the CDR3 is TGTGCCAGCAGTCGCCAAAGCTCCTACGACCAGTACTTC.

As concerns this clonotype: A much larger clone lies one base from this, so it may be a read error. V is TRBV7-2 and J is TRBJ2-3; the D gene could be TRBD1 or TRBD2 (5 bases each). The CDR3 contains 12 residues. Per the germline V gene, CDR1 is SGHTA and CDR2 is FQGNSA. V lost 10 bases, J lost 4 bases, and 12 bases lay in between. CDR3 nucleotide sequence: TGTGCCACGGGGCGGGCGGCAGATACGCAGTATTTT. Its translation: CATGRAADTQYF.

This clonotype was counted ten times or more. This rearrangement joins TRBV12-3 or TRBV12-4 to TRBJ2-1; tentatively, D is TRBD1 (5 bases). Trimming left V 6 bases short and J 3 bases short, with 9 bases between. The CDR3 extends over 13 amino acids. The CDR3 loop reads CASRATDYNEQFF. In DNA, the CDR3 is TGTGCCAGCAGGGCGACAGACTACAATGAGCAGTTCTTC.

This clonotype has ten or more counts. The CDR3 DNA reads as TGCAGTGCTAGAACCCCCGGGACAGGGTCGGGTGAGCAGTTCTTC. Translating gives CSARTPGTGSGEQFF. The chain is built from TRBV20-1 and TRBJ2-1; 9 bases are shared with TRBD1. CDR1 and CDR2 (germline): DFQATT, SNEGSKA (reference sequence). V lost 2 bases, J lost 9 bases, and 11 bases stayed unmatched. The length of the CDR3 is 15 residues.

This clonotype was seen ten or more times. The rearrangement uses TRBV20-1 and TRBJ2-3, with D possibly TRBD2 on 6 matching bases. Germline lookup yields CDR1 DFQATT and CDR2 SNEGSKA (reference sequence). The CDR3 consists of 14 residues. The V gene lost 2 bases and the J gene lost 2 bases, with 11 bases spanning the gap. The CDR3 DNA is TGCAGTGCTAGAAGGGCGGACTACACAGATACGCAGTATTTT. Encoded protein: CSARRADYTDTQYF.

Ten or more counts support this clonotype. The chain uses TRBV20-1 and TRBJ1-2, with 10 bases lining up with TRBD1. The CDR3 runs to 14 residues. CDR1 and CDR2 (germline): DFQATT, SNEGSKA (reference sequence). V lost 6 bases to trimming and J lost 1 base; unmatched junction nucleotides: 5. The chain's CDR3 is CSAQDRGVNYGYTF. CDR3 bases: TGCAGTGCACAGGACAGGGGGGTTAACTATGGCTACACCTTC.

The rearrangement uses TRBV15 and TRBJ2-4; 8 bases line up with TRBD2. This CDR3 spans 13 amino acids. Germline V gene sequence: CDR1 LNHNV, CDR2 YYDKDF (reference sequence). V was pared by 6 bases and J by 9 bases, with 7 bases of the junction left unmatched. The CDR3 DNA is TGTGCCACCAGTCTTCGGGGGGGGGGCATTCAGTACTTC. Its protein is CATSLRGGGIQYF.

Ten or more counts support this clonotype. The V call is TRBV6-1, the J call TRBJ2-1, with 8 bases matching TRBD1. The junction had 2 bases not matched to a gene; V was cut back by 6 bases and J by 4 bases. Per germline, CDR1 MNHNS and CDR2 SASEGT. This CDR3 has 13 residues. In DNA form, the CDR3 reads TGTGCCAGCAGACAGGGGGGTTACAATGAGCAGTTCTTC. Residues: CASRQGGYNEQFF.

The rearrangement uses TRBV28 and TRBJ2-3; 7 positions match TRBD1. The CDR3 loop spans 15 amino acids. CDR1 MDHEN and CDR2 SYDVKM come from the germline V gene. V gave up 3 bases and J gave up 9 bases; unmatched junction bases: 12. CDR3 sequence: CASSFPNRGESTQYF. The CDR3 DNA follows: TGTGCCAGCAGTTTCCCCAACAGGGGAGAGAGCACGCAGTATTTT.

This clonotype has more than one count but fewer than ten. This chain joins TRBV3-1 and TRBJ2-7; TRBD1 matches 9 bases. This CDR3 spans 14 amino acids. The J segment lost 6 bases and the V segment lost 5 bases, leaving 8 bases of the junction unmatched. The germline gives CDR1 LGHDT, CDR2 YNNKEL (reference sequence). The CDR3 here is CASSYPGQGVEQYF. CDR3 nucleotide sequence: TGTGCCAGCAGCTATCCGGGACAGGGAGTCGAGCAGTACTTC.

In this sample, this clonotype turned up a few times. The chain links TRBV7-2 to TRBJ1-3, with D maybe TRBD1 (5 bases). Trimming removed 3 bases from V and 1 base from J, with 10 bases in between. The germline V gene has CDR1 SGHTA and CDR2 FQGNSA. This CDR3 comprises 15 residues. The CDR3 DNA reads TGTGCCAGCAGCTTTTACGGGGGGTCTGGAAACACCATATATTTT. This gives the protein CASSFYGGSGNTIYF.

The CDR3: CASSPPGLAGFTGELFF. CDR3 nucleotide sequence: TGTGCCAGCTCACCCCCGGGACTAGCGGGGTTCACCGGGGAGCTGTTTTTT. V gene TRBV18 combines with J gene TRBJ2-2; TRBD2 aligns across 13 bases. Germline V gene data show CDR1 as KGHSH and CDR2 as LQKENI. The CDR3 is 17 residues long. Unmatched junction bases numbered 5, after V lost 3 bases and J lost 4 bases.

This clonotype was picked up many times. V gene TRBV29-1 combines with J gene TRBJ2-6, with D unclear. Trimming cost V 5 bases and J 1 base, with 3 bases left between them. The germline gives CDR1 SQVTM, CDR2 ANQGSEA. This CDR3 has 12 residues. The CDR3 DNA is TGCAGCGTTATATCTGGGGCCAACGTCCTGACTTTC. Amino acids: CSVISGANVLTF.

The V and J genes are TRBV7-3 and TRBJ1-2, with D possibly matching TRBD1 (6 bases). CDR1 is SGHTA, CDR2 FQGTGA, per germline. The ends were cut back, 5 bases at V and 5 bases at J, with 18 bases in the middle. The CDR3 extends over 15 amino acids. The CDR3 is CASSPDGGRRYGYTF. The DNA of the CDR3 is TGTGCCAGCAGCCCCGACGGGGGCCGGAGGTATGGCTACACCTTC.

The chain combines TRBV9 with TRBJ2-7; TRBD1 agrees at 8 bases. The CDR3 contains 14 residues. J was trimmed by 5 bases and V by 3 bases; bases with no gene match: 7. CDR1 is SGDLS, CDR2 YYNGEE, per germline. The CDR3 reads CASSARTGNDEQYF. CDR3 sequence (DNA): TGTGCCAGCAGCGCAAGGACAGGGAATGACGAGCAGTACTTC.

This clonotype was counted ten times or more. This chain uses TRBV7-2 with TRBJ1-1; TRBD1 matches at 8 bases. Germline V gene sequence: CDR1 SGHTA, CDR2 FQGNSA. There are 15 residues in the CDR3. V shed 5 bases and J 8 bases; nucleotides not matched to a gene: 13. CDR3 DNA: TGTGCCAGCAGCCCTCAACAGGGGGTCCTTAGAGAAGCTTTCTTT. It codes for CASSPQQGVLREAFF.

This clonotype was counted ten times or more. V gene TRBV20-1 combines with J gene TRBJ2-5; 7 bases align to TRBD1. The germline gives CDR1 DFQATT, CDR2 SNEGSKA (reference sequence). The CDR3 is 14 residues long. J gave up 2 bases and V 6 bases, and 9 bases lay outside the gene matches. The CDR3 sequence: CSAPKTGIQETQYF. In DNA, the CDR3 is TGCAGTGCCCCAAAGACAGGGATTCAAGAGACCCAGTACTTC.

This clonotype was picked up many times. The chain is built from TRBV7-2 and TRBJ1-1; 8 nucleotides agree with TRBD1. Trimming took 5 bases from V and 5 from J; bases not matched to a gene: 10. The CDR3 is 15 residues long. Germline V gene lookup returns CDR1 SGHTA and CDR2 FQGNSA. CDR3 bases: TGTGCCAGCAGCCAACATGGACAGGGAGTAACTGAAGCTTTCTTT. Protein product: CASSQHGQGVTEAFF.

The CDR3 region has the DNA TGTGCCAGCAGCGCTCCATTAACAGGGGGGAGTCTCTACGAGCAGTACTTC. Its translation: CASSAPLTGGSLYEQYF. V usage is TRBV9 and J usage is TRBJ2-7; TRBD1 aligns across 8 bases. The germline V gene has CDR1 SGDLS and CDR2 YYNGEE. The CDR3 is made up of 17 amino acids. V lost 3 bases and J lost 3; bases outside the gene matches: 14.

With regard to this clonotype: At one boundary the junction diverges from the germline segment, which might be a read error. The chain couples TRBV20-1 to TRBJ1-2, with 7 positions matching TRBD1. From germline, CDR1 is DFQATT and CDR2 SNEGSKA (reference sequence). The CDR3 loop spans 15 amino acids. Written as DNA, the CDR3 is TGCTGTGCTAGAGATCCAACAGGGGCCGTGTACGGCTACACCTTC. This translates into CCARDPTGAVYGYTF.

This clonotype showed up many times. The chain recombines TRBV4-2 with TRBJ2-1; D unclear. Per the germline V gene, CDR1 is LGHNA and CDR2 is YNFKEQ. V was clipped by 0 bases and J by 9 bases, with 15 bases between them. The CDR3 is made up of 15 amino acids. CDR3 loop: CASSQDIRSFPEQFF. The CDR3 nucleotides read TGTGCCAGCAGCCAAGATATCCGATCCTTCCCTGAGCAGTTCTTC.